This T cell receptor (beta chain) was sequenced for a study of OX40 agonist ivuxolimab in advanced cancers. Prior autoimmune disease or systemic immunosuppression barred patients. Looked up from germline, CDR1 is MNHNS and CDR2 is SASEGT. This CDR3 has 11 amino acids. Trimming shortened V by 7 bases and J by 7 bases, and 10 bases separated the two germline ends. Clones were read by immunoSEQ multiplex PCR, and TCRdb kept only the in-frame ones, dropping some. The sample holds tens of thousands of clones, around 83% seen once. The genes are TRBV6-1 and TRBJ2-5, with D unclear. The input for sequencing was CD4+ or CD8+ T cells sorted from blood, taken in a trial of the OX40 agonist ivuxolimab. The source is an adult with an advanced solid tumor such as melanoma, head and neck, liver or kidney cancer. CDR3 amino acids: CASIWGGTQYF. In nucleotides, the CDR3 is TGTGCCAGCATCTGGGGTGGGACCCAGTACTTC.